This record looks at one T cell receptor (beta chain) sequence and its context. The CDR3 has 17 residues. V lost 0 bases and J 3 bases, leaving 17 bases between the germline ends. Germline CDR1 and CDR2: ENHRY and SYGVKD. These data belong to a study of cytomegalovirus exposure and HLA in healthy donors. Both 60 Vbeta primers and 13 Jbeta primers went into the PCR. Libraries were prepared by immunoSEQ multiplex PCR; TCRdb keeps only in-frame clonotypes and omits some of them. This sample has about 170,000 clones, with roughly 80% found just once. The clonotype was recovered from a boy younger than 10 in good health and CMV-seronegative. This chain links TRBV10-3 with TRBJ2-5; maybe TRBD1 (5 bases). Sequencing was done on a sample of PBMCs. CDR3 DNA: TGTGCCATCAGTGAGTCGAGCCCGGGTAGGGGAAAAGAGACCCAGTACTTC. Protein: CAISESSPGRGKETQYF.